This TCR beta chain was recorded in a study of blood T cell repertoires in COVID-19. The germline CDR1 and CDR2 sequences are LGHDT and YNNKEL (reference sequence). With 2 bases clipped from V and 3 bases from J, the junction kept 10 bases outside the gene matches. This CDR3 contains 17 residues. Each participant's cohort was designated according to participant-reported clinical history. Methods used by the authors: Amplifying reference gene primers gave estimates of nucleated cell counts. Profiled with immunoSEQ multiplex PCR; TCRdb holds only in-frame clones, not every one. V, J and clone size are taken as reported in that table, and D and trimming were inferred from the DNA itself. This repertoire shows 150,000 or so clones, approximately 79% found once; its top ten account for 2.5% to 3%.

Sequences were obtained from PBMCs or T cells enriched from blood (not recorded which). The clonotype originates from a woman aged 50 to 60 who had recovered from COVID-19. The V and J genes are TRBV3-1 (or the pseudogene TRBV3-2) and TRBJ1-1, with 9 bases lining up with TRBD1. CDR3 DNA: TGTGCCAGCAGCCAACACGCCACAGGGGGCGATCACACTGAAGCTTTCTTT. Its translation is CASSQHATGGDHTEAFF.